The TCR beta chain described here comes from a study of technical replicates of blood from a few donors. Generated by immunoSEQ multiplex PCR, the TCRdb table keeps only in-frame clones and is missing some. The table lists over 65,000 clones, roughly 96% of them singletons. Germline V gene lookup returns CDR1 SGHDN and CDR2 FVKESK. The length of the CDR3 is 11 residues. V shed 4 bases and J shed 11 bases, with 11 bases lying between them. This rearrangement joins TRBV14 to TRBJ1-1, with D unclear. The source material was T cells isolated from PBMCs. The receptor was isolated from a human donor in good health. The chain's CDR3 is CASSPGIGAFF. The CDR3 DNA reads TGTGCCAGCAGCCCGGGAATTGGGGCTTTCTTT.